This TCR beta chain was recovered during a study of brain metastases from non-small cell lung cancer. Concerning this clone itself: Mismatch with germline at one junction end may stem from a read error.

Germline loops: CDR1 MNHNY, CDR2 SVGAGI (reference sequence). The length of the CDR3 is 16 residues. Assay: immunoSEQ multiplex PCR; the TCRdb copy retains only in-frame clones and omits some. The repertoire holds hundreds of clones, with about 91% as singletons. Sample: tissue from a brain metastasis. The sequence was collected from a donor aged 40 or over with non-small cell lung cancer. This chain connects TRBV6-6 to TRBJ1-6, with D tentatively TRBD1 (5 bases). The CDR3 reads CASSYSTGGINSPFHF. Here the CDR3 DNA reads TGTGCCAGCAGTTACTCGACTGGGGGAATTAATTCACCCTTCCACTTT.